This note documents a single T cell receptor (beta chain) sequence. The sample originates from a study of T cell changes during pregnancy in multiple sclerosis. V was trimmed by 8 bases and J by 3 bases, leaving 17 bases between them. The CDR3 runs to 14 residues. CDR1 is SEHNR, CDR2 FQNEAQ, per germline (reference sequence). Libraries were prepared by immunoSEQ multiplex PCR; TCRdb keeps only in-frame clonotypes and omits some of them. This sample has 30,000 or so clones, with about 92% found just once. The chain carries TRBV7-9 and TRBJ2-7; D might be TRBD1 (6 bases). The receptor's source is a female donor in good health, enrolled as a control in a pregnancy study. The sample in question was CD4+ T cells from peripheral blood mononuclear cells, obtained in the second trimester of pregnancy. For the CDR3, the DNA is TGTGCCAGCTCCTTCGGACAGACGTTCTACGAGCAGTACTTC. Amino acid sequence: CASSFGQTFYEQYF.